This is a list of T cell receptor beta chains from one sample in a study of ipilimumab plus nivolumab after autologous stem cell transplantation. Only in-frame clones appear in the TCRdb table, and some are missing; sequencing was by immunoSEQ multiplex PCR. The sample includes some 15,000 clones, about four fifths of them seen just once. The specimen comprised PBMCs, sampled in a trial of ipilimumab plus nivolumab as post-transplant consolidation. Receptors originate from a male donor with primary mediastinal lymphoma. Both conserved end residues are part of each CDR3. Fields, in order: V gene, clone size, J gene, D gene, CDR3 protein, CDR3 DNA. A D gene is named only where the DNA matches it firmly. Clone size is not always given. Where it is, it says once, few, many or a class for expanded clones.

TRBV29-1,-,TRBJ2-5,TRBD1,CSVQDPGGAETQYF,TGCAGCGTCCAGGATCCAGGGGGCGCGGAGACCCAGTACTTC
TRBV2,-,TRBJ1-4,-,CASSVQRATNEKLFF,TGTGCCAGCAGTGTACAGCGTGCAACTAATGAAAAACTGTTTTTT
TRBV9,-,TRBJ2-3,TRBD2,CASSVGSGLAGVWTDTQYF,TGTGCCAGCAGCGTGGGTTCGGGGCTAGCGGGAGTTTGGACAGATACGCAGTATTTT
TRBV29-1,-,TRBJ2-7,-,CSVVGVNDEQYF,TGCAGCGTTGTGGGGGTGAACGACGAGCAGTACTTC
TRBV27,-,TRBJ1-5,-,CASSLWGSSNQPQHF,TGTGCCAGCAGTTTGTGGGGTAGTAGCAATCAGCCCCAGCATTTT
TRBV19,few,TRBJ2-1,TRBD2,CASSPGLGGEQFF,TGTGCCAGTAGCCCGGGACTAGGAGGCGAGCAGTTCTTC
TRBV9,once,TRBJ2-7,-,CASSSSGTIYEQYF,TGTGCCAGCAGCTCCTCAGGGACAATCTACGAGCAGTACTTC
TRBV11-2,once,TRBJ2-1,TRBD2,CASSLGTSGRYNEQFF,TGTGCCAGCAGCTTGGGGACTAGCGGGAGATACAATGAGCAGTTCTTC
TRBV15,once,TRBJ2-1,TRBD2,CATSRERESPYNEQFF,TGTGCCACCAGCAGAGAGCGGGAGTCCCCCTACAATGAGCAGTTCTTC
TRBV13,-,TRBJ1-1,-,CASSPGTGNTEAFF,TGTGCCAGCAGCCCAGGGACGGGTAACACTGAAGCTTTCTTT
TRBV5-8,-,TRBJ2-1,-,CASRPTAYNEQFF,TGTGCCAGCAGACCGACAGCGTACAATGAGCAGTTCTTC
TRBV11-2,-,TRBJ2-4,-,CASSQDNVAKNIQYF,TGTGCCAGCAGCCAGGACAATGTAGCCAAAAACATTCAGTACTTC
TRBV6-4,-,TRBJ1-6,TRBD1,CASSEVTGSSPLHF,TGTGCCAGCAGTGAGGTGACAGGGAGTTCACCCCTCCACTTT
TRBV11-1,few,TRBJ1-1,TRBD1,CASSGPGQGEAFF,TGTGCCAGCAGCGGTCCGGGACAGGGTGAAGCTTTCTTT
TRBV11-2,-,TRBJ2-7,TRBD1,CASSSLPRGSIYEQYF,TGTGCCAGCAGCTCACTCCCCAGGGGGTCCATCTACGAGCAGTACTTC
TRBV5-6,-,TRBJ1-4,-,CASRSQSHNEKLFF,TGTGCCAGCAGGTCACAGTCACATAATGAAAAACTGTTTTTT
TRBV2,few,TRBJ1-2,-,CASRPNYGYTF,TGTGCCAGTCGCCCCAACTATGGCTACACCTTC
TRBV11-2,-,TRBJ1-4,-,CASSLEFGTPVTTNEKLFF,TGTGCCAGCAGCTTAGAGTTCGGGACACCCGTTACAACTAATGAAAAACTGTTTTTT
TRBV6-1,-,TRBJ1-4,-,CASSATGLPNEKLFF,TGTGCCAGCAGTGCCACAGGGCTCCCTAATGAAAAACTGTTTTTT
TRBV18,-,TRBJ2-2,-,CASSPGAHTGELFF,TGTGCCAGCTCACCGGGGGCCCACACCGGGGAGCTGTTTTTT